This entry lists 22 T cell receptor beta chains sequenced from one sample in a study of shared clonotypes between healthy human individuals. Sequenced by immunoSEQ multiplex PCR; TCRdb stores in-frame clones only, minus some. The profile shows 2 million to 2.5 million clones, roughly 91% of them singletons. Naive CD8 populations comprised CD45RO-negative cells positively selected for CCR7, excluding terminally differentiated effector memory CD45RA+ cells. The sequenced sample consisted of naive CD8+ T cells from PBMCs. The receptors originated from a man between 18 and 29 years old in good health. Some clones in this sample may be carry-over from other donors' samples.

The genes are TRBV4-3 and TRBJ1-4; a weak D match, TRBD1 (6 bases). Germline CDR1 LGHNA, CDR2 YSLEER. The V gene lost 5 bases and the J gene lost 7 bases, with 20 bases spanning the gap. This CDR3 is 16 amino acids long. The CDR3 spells CASSSLGGRGFEKLFF. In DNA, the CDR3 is TGCGCCAGCAGCTCCCTAGGCGGCAGGGGATTTGAAAAACTGTTTTTT.

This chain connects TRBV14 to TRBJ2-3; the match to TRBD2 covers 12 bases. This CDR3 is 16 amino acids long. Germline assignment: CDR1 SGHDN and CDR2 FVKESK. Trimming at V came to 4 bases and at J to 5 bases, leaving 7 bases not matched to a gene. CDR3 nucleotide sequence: TGTGCCAGCAGCCTTCGACTAGCGGGAGTGTTAGATACGCAGTATTTT. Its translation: CASSLRLAGVLDTQYF.

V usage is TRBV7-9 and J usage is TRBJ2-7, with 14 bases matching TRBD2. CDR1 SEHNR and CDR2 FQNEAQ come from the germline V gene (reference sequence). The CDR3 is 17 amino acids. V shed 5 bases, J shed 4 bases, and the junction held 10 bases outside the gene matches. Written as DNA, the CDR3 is TGTGCCAGCAGCCCCCCGGGACTAGCGGGAGTTCGGTACGAGCAGTACTTC. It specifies CASSPPGLAGVRYEQYF. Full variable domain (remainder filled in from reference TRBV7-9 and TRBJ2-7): DTGVSQNPRHKITKRGQNVTFRCDPISEHNRLYWYRQTLGQGPEFLTYFQNEAQLEKSRLLSDRFSAERPKGSFSTLEIQRTEQGDSAMYLCASSPPGLAGVRYEQYFGPGTRLTVT.

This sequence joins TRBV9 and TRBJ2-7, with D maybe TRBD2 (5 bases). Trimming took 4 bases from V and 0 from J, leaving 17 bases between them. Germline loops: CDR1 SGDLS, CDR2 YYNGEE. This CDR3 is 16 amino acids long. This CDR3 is CASSNPRRFSSYEQYF. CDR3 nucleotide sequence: TGTGCCAGCAGCAACCCGCGGAGGTTCAGCTCCTACGAGCAGTACTTC.

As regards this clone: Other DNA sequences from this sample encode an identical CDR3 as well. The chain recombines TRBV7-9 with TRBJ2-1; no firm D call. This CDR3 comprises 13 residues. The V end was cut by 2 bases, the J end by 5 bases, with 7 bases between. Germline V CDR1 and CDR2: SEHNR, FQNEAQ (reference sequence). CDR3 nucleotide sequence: TGTGCCAGCAGCTTACCCGTCAACAATGAGCAGTTCTTC. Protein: CASSLPVNNEQFF.

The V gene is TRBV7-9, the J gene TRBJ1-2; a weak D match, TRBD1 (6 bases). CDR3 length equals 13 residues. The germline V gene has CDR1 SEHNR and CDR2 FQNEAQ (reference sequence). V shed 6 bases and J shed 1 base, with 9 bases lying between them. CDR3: CASRKGDNYGYTF. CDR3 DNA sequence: TGTGCCAGCAGAAAGGGGGATAACTATGGCTACACCTTC.

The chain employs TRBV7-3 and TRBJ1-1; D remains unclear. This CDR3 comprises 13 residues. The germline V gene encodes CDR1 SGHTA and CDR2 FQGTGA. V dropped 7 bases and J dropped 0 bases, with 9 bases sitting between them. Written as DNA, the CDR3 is TGTGCCAGCAAGGAACAGATGAACACTGAAGCTTTCTTT. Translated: CASKEQMNTEAFF.

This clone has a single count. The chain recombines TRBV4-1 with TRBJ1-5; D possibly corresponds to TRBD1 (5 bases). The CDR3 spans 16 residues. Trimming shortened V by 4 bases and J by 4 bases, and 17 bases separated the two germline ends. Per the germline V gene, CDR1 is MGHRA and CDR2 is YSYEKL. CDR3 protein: CASSPFYDSTNQPQHF. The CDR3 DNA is TGCGCCAGCAGCCCCTTTTACGACAGCACAAATCAGCCCCAGCATTTT.

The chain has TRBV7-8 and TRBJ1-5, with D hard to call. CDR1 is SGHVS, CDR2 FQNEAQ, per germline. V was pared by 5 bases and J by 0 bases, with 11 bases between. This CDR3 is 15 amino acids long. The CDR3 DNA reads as TGTGCCAGCAGCCCCCCCCGGAATAGCAATCAGCCCCAGCATTTT. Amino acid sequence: CASSPPRNSNQPQHF.

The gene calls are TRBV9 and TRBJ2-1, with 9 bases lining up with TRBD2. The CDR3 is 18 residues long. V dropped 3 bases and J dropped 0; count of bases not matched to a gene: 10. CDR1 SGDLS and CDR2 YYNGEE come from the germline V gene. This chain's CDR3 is CASSAPRGGLASYNEQFF. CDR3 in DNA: TGTGCCAGCAGCGCACCAAGAGGGGGACTAGCCTCCTACAATGAGCAGTTCTTC. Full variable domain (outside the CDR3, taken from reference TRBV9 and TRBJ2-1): DSGVTQTPKHLITATGQRVTLRCSPRSGDLSVYWYQQSLDQGLQFLIQYYNGEERAKGNILERFSAQQFPDLHSELNLSSLELGDSALYFCASSAPRGGLASYNEQFFGPGTRLTVL.

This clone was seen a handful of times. DNA of the CDR3: TGTGCCAGCAGTTTAGCTTGGGGGCGGACTGAAGCTTTCTTT. Its protein product is CASSLAWGRTEAFF. The J gene is TRBJ1-1, the V gene TRBV27; a weak D match, TRBD1 (6 bases). With 2 bases removed from V and 5 bases from J, the gap between germline ends came to 12 bases. The CDR3 has 14 residues. CDR1 MNHEY and CDR2 SMNVEV come from the germline V gene (reference sequence).

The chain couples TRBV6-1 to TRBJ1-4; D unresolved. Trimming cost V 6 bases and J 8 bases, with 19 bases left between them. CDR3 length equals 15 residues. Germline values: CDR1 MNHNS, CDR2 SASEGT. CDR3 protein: CASSLSEAFWEKLFF. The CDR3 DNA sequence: TGTGCCAGCAGCCTGAGTGAGGCTTTTTGGGAAAAACTGTTTTTT.

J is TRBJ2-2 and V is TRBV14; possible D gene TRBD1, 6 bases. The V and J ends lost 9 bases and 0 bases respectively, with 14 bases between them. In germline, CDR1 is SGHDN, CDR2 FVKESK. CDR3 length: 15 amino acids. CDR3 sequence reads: CASQQGHPNTGELFF. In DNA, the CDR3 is TGTGCCAGTCAACAGGGACATCCGAACACCGGGGAGCTGTTTTTT.

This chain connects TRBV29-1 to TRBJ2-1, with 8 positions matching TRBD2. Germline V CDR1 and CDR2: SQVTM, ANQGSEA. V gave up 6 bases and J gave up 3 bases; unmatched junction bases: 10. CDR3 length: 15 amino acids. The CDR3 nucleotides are TGCAGCGTCCCTCCCGGGAGGGCCAACTACAATGAGCAGTTCTTC. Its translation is CSVPPGRANYNEQFF.

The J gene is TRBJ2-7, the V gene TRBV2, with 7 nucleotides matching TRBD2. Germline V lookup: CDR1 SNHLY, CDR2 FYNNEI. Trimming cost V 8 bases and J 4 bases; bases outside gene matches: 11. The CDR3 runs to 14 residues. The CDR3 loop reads CASEGGLHRYEQYF. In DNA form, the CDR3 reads TGTGCCAGCGAGGGAGGGCTACATCGTTACGAGCAGTACTTC. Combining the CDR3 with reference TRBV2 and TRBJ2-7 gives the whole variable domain EPEVTQTPSHQVTQMGQEVILRCVPISNHLYFYWYRQILGQKVEFLVSFYNNEISEKSEIFDDQFSVERPDGSNFTLKIRSTKLEDSAMYFCASEGGLHRYEQYFGPGTRLTVT.

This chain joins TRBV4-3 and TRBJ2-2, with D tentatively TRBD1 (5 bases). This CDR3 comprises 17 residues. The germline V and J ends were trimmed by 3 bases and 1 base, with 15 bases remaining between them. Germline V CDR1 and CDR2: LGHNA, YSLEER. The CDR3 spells CASSHSERTKNTGELFF. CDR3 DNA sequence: TGCGCCAGCAGCCACTCGGAAAGGACAAAGAACACCGGGGAGCTGTTTTTT.

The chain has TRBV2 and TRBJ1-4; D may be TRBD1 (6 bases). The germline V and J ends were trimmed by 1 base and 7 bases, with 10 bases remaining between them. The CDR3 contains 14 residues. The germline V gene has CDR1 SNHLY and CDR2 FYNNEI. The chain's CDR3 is CASSEDREGEKLFF. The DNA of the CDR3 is TGTGCCAGCAGTGAAGACAGGGAAGGTGAAAAACTGTTTTTT.

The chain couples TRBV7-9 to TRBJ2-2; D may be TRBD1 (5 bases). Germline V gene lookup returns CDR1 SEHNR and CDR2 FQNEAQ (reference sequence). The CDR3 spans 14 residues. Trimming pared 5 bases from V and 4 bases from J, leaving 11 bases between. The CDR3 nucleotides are TGTGCCAGCAGCGGAGACAGTTCCACCGGGGAGCTGTTTTTT. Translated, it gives CASSGDSSTGELFF.

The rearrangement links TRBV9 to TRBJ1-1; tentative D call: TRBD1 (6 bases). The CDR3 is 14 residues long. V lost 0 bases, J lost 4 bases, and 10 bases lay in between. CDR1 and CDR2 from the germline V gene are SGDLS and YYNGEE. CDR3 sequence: CASSVGGGVTEAFF. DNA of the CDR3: TGTGCCAGCAGCGTAGGAGGGGGAGTCACTGAAGCTTTCTTT.

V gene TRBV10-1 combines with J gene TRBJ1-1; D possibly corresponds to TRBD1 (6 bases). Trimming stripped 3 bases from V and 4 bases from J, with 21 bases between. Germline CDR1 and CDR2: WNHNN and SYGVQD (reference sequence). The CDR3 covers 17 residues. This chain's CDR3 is CASSDRTVDPRGTEAFF. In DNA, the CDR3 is TGCGCCAGCAGTGATCGGACAGTAGACCCCCGGGGCACTGAAGCTTTCTTT.

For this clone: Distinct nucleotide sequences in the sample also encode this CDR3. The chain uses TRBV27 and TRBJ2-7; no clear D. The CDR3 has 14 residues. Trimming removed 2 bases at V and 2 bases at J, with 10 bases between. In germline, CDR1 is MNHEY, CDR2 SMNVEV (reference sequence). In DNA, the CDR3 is TGTGCCAGCAGTTTAACAGAAGGTACCTACGAGCAGTACTTC. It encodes CASSLTEGTYEQYF.

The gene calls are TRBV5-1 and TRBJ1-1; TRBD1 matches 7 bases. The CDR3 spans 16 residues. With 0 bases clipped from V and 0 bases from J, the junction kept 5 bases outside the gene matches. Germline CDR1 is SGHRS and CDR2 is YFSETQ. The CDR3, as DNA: TGCGCCAGCAGCTTGGGAGGGGGCCGTTTGAACACTGAAGCTTTCTTT. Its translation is CASSLGGGRLNTEAFF.